These 11 T cell receptor beta chains came from one sample sequenced in a study of CD8 T cells in Susac syndrome (dated by TCRdb to about 2019). Libraries were made using the immunoSEQ multiplex PCR assay. RNA was extracted with the RNeasy kit and about 0.5 to 1 ug was reverse transcribed using random hexamers. TCRdb handled the public reads itself, with Q25 trimming in fastp and clone calling in MiXCR, and kept productive beta chains. Rows matching on CDR3 protein sequence are summarized as one entry with the most common DNA and genes. In all, the sample holds some 200,000 distinct CDR3 sequences, and roughly 96% of those were seen once. Of the sample, 0.093% is held by the ten largest clones. Sequenced: CD4+ T cells from PBMCs. Receptors originate from a human donor with multiple sclerosis.

The chain links TRBV7-9 to TRBJ2-7, with 10 bases aligning to TRBD2. The CDR3 sequence is 15 residues long. Germline lookup yields CDR1 SEHNR and CDR2 FQNEAQ (reference sequence). V gave up 0 bases and J gave up 4 bases; unmatched junction bases: 3. The CDR3 is CASSLAGTSDYEQYF. The CDR3 nucleotides are TGTGCCAGCAGCTTAGCTGGGACTAGCGATTACGAGCAGTACTTC.

V is TRBV19 and J is TRBJ1-2; 8 nucleotides line up with TRBD1. CDR1 and CDR2 from the germline V gene are LNHDA and SQIVND (reference sequence). V dropped 0 bases and J dropped 4; count of bases not matched to a gene: 7. This CDR3 is built from 16 residues. The CDR3 spells CASSIEAGGVGYGYTF. The DNA of the CDR3 is TGTGCCAGTAGTATAGAGGCAGGGGGCGTCGGCTATGGCTACACCTTC.

The J gene is TRBJ2-7, the V gene TRBV20-1; TRBD2 agrees at 11 bases. The V gene end was trimmed by 2 bases and the J gene end by 3 bases; junction bases not matched to a gene: 12. Looked up from germline, CDR1 is DFQATT and CDR2 is SNEGSKA (reference sequence). The CDR3 consists of 17 residues. CDR3 sequence (DNA): TGCAGTGCTAGATCTCCGGGACTAGCGGCCGTGGGCTACGAGCAGTACTTC. As protein: CSARSPGLAAVGYEQYF.

The chain links TRBV9 to TRBJ2-5, with D maybe TRBD2 (5 bases). Germline V gene sequence: CDR1 SGDLS, CDR2 YYNGEE. The CDR3 length is 14 residues. V lost 3 bases, J lost 4 bases, and 13 bases lay in between. The CDR3 sequence is CASSALLGGETQYF. Here the CDR3 DNA reads TGTGCCAGCAGCGCACTACTAGGCGGAGAGACCCAGTACTTC. The variable domain in full, completed from reference TRBV9 and TRBJ2-5, reads DSGVTQTPKHLITATGQRVTLRCSPRSGDLSVYWYQQSLDQGLQFLIQYYNGEERAKGNILERFSAQQFPDLHSELNLSSLELGDSALYFCASSALLGGETQYFGPGTRLLVL.

This chain connects TRBV9 to TRBJ2-1; D is uncertain. Trimming cost V 0 bases and J 0 bases, with 7 bases left between them. The CDR3 has 15 amino acids. CDR1 SGDLS and CDR2 YYNGEE come from the germline V gene. CDR3 region: CASSVDPSSYNEQFF. The DNA of the CDR3 is TGTGCCAGCAGCGTAGACCCTAGCTCCTACAATGAGCAGTTCTTC.

The gene calls are TRBV20-1 and TRBJ1-2; D possibly corresponds to TRBD1 (5 bases). CDR3 length: 13 amino acids. Germline CDR1 and CDR2: DFQATT and SNEGSKA (reference sequence). The V and J ends lost 6 bases and 6 bases respectively, with 17 bases between them. CDR3 nucleotide sequence: TGCAGTGCCATTCCTGAGGGGCTCGATGGCTACACCTTC. This codes for CSAIPEGLDGYTF.

The genes are TRBV6-5 and TRBJ1-5, with TRBD1 as a possible D gene (6 bases). In germline, CDR1 is MNHEY, CDR2 SVGAGI. There are 14 residues in the CDR3. The V and J ends lost 2 bases and 3 bases respectively, with 8 bases between them. The CDR3 DNA follows: TGTGCCAGCAGTTACGGGGGCTTCAATCAGCCCCAGCATTTT. Encoded protein: CASSYGGFNQPQHF.

The chain recombines TRBV29-1 with TRBJ1-5; no definite D call. Germline CDR1 is SQVTM and CDR2 is ANQGSEA. CDR3 length: 13 amino acids. V gave up 5 bases and J gave up 7 bases, with 15 bases separating them. The CDR3, as DNA: TGCAGCGTTAGTTTTGAGGGAGCCCAGCCCCAGCATTTT. Translating it yields CSVSFEGAQPQHF.

V and J are TRBV20-1 and TRBJ2-7; D might be TRBD2 (5 bases). The CDR3 is made up of 15 amino acids. CDR1 and CDR2 (germline): DFQATT, SNEGSKA (reference sequence). Trimming removed 2 bases at V and 1 base at J, with 15 bases between. This chain's CDR3 is CSARLEVASSYEQYF. The CDR3 DNA follows: TGCAGTGCTAGACTGGAGGTAGCTTCATCCTACGAGCAGTACTTC.

The chain joins TRBV5-1 to TRBJ2-1, with no clear D. The CDR3 length is 15 residues. The V end lost 0 bases, the J end lost 2 bases, and 9 bases lay between the germline ends. Germline values: CDR1 SGHRS, CDR2 YFSETQ. This CDR3 is CASSLGPPAYNEQFF. The CDR3 coding sequence is TGCGCCAGCAGCTTGGGGCCGCCGGCCTACAATGAGCAGTTCTTC.

The CDR3 DNA reads as TGTGCCAGCTCACCACAAGACAGGGGACTTGGCTACACCTTC. As protein: CASSPQDRGLGYTF. This chain joins TRBV18 and TRBJ1-2; 8 nucleotides align to TRBD1. J gave up 7 bases and V 1 base, and 5 bases lay outside the gene matches. The CDR3 runs to 14 residues. CDR1 and CDR2 (germline): KGHSH, LQKENI.